The clone carrying this T cell receptor (beta chain) was detected many times. This sample is part of a study of T cells in Graves' hyperthyroidism and ophthalmopathy. Whole-study context: Staff took peripheral blood when the initial diagnosis was made, before any treatment began.

Amplified TCR beta CDR3 regions derived from RNA transcripts. Using the HTBI primer set, a first-round RT-PCR was run on the TCR CDR3. MiXCR, applied by TCRdb to the multiplex PCR reads, yields one record per CDR3 protein. Among roughly 630,000 distinct CDR3 sequences listed, 15% to 17% were seen once. Criteria for exclusion of patients were uncontrolled infection, other autoimmune disease, pregnancy or lactation. The authors took PBMCs from 10 ml fresh peripheral blood. The germline V gene encodes CDR1 MNHNS and CDR2 SASEGT. Trimming took 5 bases from V and 3 from J, leaving 11 bases between them. The CDR3 spans 13 residues.

The chain links TRBV6-1 to TRBJ2-7; D perhaps matches TRBD1 (6 bases). Sequenced sample: blood. The sequence derives from a woman in her thirties with Graves' hyperthyroidism. The CDR3 sequence: CASSTGQFYEQYF. CDR3 DNA: TGTGCCAGCAGTACCGGACAGTTCTACGAGCAGTACTTC.